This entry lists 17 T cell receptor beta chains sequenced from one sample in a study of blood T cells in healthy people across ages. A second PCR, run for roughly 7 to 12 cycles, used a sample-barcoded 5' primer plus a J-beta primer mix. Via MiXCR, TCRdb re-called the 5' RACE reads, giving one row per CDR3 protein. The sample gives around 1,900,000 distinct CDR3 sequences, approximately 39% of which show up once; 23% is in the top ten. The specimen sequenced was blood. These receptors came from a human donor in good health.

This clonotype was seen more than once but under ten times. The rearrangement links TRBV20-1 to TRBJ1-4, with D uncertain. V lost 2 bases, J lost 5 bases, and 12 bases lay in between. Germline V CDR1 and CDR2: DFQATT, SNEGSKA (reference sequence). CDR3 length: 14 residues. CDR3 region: CSARKDGGNEKLFF. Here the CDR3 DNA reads TGCAGTGCTAGAAAGGACGGTGGAAATGAAAAACTGTTTTTT.

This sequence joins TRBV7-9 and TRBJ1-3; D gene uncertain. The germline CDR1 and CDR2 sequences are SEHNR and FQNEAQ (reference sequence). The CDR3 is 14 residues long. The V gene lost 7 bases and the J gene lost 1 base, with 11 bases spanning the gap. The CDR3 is CASNTGPSGNTIYF. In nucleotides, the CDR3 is TGTGCCAGCAACACGGGTCCTTCTGGAAACACCATATATTTT.

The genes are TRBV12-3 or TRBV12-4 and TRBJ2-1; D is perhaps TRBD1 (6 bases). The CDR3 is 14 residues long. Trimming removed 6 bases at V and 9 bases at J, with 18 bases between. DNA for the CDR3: TGTGCCAGCAGAGAAGGGACAATGTGGATTGAGCAGTTCTTC. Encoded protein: CASREGTMWIEQFF.

The DNA for the CDR3 is TGCAGCGTTGGTGAACAGGGGTGGGATCACGAGCAGTACTTC. It translates to CSVGEQGWDHEQYF. The chain combines TRBV29-1 with TRBJ2-7, with 7 bases fitting TRBD1. CDR3 length: 14 amino acids. Germline CDR1 reads SQVTM; CDR2 reads ANQGSEA. V trimming: 4 bases; J trimming: 5 bases; junction bases outside the gene matches: 11.

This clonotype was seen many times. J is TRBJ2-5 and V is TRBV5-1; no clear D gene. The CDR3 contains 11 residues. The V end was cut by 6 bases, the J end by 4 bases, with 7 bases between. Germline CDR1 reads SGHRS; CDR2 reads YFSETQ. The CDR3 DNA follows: TGCGCCAGCACCTCTAGAGAGACCCAGTACTTC. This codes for CASTSRETQYF.

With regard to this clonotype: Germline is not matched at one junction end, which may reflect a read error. The DNA of the CDR3 is TGTGCCAGCAGCGAAGAAGCAGCGGGAGGCTGCGAGCAGTACTTC. This translates into CASSEEAAGGCEQYF. This chain connects TRBV4-2 to TRBJ2-7; 9 positions match TRBD2. This CDR3 has 15 residues. CDR1 and CDR2 from the germline V gene are LGHNA and YNFKEQ.

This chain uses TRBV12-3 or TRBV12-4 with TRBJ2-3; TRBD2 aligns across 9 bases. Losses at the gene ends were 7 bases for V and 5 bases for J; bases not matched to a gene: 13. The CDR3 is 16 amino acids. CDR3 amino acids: CASNLGIAGELDTQYF. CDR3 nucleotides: TGTGCCAGCAACCTCGGGATAGCGGGGGAGTTAGATACGCAGTATTTT.

DNA for the CDR3: TGTGCCTTCAGACCGACGTCACCTGGAAAACTGTTTTTT. Translated: CAFRPTSPGKLFF. The V gene is TRBV30, the J gene TRBJ1-4; D gene uncertain. The CDR3 consists of 13 residues. The germline V and J ends were trimmed by 7 bases and 10 bases, with 19 bases remaining between them. Germline lookup yields CDR1 GTSNPN and CDR2 SVGIG (reference sequence).

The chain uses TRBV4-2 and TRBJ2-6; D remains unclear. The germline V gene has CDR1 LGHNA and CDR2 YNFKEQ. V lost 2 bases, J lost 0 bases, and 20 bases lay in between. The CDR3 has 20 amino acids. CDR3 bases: TGTGCCAGCAGCCAATTCTCCTGGACGGATGACACCTCTGGGGCCAACGTCCTGACTTTC. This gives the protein CASSQFSWTDDTSGANVLTF.

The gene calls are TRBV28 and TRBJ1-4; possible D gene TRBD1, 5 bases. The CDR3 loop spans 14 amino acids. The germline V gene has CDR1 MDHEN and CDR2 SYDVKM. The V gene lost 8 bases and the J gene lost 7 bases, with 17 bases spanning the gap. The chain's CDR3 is CASLKWGRVEKLFF. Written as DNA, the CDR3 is TGTGCCAGCCTCAAGTGGGGGAGAGTTGAAAAACTGTTTTTT.

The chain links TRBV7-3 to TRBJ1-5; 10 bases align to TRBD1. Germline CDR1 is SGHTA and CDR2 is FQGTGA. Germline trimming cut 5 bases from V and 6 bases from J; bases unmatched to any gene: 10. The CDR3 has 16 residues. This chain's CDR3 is CASSHGGQGKCQPQHF. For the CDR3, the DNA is TGTGCCAGCAGCCACGGGGGACAGGGGAAATGTCAGCCCCAGCATTTT.

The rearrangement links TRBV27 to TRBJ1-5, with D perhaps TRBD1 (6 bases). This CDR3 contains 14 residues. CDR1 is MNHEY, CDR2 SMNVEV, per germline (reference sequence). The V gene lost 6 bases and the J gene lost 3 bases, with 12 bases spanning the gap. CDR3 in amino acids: CASSHRQANQPQHF. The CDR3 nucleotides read TGTGCCAGCAGCCACCGACAGGCCAATCAGCCCCAGCATTTT.

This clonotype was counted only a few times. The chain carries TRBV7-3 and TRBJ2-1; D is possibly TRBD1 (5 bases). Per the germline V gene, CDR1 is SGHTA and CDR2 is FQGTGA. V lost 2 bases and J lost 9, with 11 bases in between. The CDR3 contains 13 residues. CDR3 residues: CASSLGVQGEQFF. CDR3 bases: TGTGCCAGCAGCTTAGGAGTGCAGGGTGAGCAGTTCTTC.

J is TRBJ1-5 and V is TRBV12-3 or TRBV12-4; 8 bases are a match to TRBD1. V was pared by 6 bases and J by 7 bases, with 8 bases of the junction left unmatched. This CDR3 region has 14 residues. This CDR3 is CASSHDRGQQPQHF. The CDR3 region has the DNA TGTGCCAGCAGCCATGACAGGGGTCAGCAGCCCCAGCATTTT.

The chain's CDR3 is CASSPFGGTGAYGYTF. In DNA form, the CDR3 reads TGTGCCAGCAGCCCCTTCGGGGGGACAGGGGCCTATGGCTACACCTTC. This rearrangement joins TRBV3-1 to TRBJ1-2; 10 positions match TRBD1. The junction had 9 bases not matched to a gene; V was cut back by 4 bases and J by 4 bases. The CDR3 is 16 amino acids. CDR1 and CDR2 (germline): LGHDT, YNNKEL (reference sequence).

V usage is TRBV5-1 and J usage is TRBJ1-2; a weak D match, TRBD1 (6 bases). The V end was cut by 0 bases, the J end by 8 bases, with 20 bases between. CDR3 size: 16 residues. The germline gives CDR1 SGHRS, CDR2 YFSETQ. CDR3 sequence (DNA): TGCGCCAGCAGCTTGGATCTGGGGGCAGAAAAATACGGCTACACCTTC. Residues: CASSLDLGAEKYGYTF.

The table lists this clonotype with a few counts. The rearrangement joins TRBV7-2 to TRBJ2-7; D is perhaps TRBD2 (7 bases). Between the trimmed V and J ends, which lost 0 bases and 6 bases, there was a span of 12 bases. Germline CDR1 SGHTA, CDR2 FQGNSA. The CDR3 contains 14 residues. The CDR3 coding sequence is TGTGCCAGCAGCTTAGCAGGGGGGGCGGTCGAGCAGTACTTC. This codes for CASSLAGGAVEQYF.